The 9 T cell receptor beta chains in this list originate from one sample, sequenced in a study of beta chain features in type 1 diabetes. Of the isolated RNA, all was reverse transcribed, and so the sequenced material was expressed TCRB transcripts. The repertoire was sequenced with immunoSEQ multiplex PCR; TCRdb's copy has only in-frame clones and lacks some. In the table there are 500,000 to 800,000 clones, about an eighth of which are singletons. These receptors' antigens are unknown. Overall study findings and caveats: Shortening that was moderate but significant affected the TCRB CDR3s of Type 1 diabetes patients in all four CD4+ subsets.

Sequencing was performed on naive CD4+ T cells from blood. The receptor set was obtained from a man aged 30 to 45 with type 1 diabetes.

CDR3 DNA sequence: TGTGCCAGCAGCTTAGCCCACTATGGCTACACCTTC. Translated, it gives CASSLAHYGYTF. The gene calls are TRBV11-2 and TRBJ1-2; D gene uncertain. The germline V gene encodes CDR1 SGHAT and CDR2 FQNNGV. Trimming removed 1 base from V and 3 bases from J, with 3 bases in between. This CDR3 is built from 12 residues.

This clone was counted a few times. This chain links TRBV2 with TRBJ2-7, with D unresolved. With 5 bases removed from V and 5 bases from J, the gap between germline ends came to 10 bases. CDR1 SNHLY and CDR2 FYNNEI come from the germline V gene. The CDR3 runs to 12 residues. In DNA form, the CDR3 reads TGTGCCAGCAGTATTCAATTTAACGAGCAGTACTTC. Protein product: CASSIQFNEQYF.

The rearrangement links TRBV6-1 to TRBJ2-7; 9 bases fit TRBD1. With V trimmed by 5 bases and J by 3 bases, 5 bases remained unmatched. The CDR3 length is 14 residues. CDR1 MNHNS and CDR2 SASEGT come from the germline V gene. The CDR3 coding sequence is TGTGCCAGCAGTAGACCGACAGGGGGCTACGAGCAGTACTTC. Translation: CASSRPTGGYEQYF.

The J gene is TRBJ2-1, the V gene TRBV30; perhaps TRBD2 as D (6 bases). Germline-derived CDR1 and CDR2 are GTSNPN and SVGIG (reference sequence). This CDR3 region has 13 residues. Trimming stripped 5 bases from V and 2 bases from J, with 10 bases between. The CDR3 coding sequence is TGTGCCTGGCGGGACTCCCCCTACAATGAGCAGTTCTTC. It yields the protein CAWRDSPYNEQFF.

Comment on this clone: Other nucleotide sequences from this sample produce the same CDR3. The J gene is TRBJ1-1, the V gene TRBV11-3; no clear D gene. V dropped 3 bases and J dropped 4 bases, with 6 bases sitting between them. The CDR3 covers 12 residues. Germline CDR1 reads SGHNT; CDR2 reads YENEEA. This chain's CDR3 is CASSLRGTEAFF. In DNA, the CDR3 is TGTGCCAGCAGCTTGCGGGGCACTGAAGCTTTCTTT.

This rearrangement joins TRBV18 to TRBJ2-4; no clear D. The V end lost 0 bases, the J end lost 4 bases, and 13 bases lay between the germline ends. CDR3 length: 16 residues. CDR1 and CDR2 from the germline V gene are KGHSH and LQKENI. CDR3 coding DNA: TGTGCCAGCTCACCACCTTTAGGGATCGAGAAAAACATTCAGTACTTC. Amino acids: CASSPPLGIEKNIQYF.

The rearrangement links TRBV27 to TRBJ1-1; 7 bases line up with TRBD1. CDR1 is MNHEY and CDR2 is SMNVEV in the germline V gene (reference sequence). Trimming at V came to 4 bases and at J to 4 bases, leaving 3 bases not matched to a gene. This CDR3 is built from 13 residues. The CDR3 spells CASSSQGFTEAFF. CDR3 bases: TGTGCCAGCAGTTCACAGGGGTTCACTGAAGCTTTCTTT.

This clone has a handful of counts. The genes are TRBV5-1 and TRBJ1-2; no definite D call. The CDR3 extends over 14 amino acids. V lost 0 bases to trimming and J lost 4 bases, with 10 bases between them. In germline, CDR1 is SGHRS, CDR2 YFSETQ. CDR3 sequence (DNA): TGCGCCAGCAGCTTGGACCAGGACGGCTATGGCTACACCTTC. This translates into CASSLDQDGYGYTF.

This clone was seen a few times. The chain couples TRBV28 to TRBJ2-7; 9 bases agree with TRBD1. The CDR3 length is 14 residues. J lost 5 bases, V lost 2 bases, and 4 bases had no gene match. CDR1 MDHEN and CDR2 SYDVKM come from the germline V gene. This CDR3 is CASSLGTGLNEQYF. The CDR3 DNA reads as TGTGCCAGCAGTTTAGGGACAGGGCTAAACGAGCAGTACTTC.